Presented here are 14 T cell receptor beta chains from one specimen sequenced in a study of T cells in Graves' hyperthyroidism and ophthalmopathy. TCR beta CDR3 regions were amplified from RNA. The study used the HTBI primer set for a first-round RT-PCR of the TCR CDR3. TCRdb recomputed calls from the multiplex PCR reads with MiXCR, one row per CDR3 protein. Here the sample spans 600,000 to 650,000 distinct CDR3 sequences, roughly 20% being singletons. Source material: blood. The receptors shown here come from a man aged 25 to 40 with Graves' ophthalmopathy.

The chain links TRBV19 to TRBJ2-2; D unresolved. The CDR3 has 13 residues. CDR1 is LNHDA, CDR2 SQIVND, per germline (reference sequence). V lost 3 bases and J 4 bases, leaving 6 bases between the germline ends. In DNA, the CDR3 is TGTGCCAGTAGTATGAAGGTCACCGGGGAGCTGTTTTTT. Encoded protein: CASSMKVTGELFF.

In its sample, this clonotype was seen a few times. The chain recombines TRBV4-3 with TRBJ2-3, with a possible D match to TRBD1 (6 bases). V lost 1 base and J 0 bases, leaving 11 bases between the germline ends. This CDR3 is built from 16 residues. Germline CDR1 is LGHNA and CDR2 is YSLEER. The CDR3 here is CASSQGGGSSTDTQYF. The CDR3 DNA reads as TGCGCCAGCAGCCAAGGAGGGGGTTCTAGCACAGATACGCAGTATTTT.

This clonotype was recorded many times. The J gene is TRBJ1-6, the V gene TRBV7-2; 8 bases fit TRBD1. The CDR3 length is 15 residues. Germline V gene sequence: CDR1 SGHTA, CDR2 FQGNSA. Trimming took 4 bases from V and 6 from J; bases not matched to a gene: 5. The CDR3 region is CASSSQGASNSPLHF. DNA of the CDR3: TGTGCCAGCAGCTCCCAGGGGGCGAGTAATTCACCCCTCCACTTT.

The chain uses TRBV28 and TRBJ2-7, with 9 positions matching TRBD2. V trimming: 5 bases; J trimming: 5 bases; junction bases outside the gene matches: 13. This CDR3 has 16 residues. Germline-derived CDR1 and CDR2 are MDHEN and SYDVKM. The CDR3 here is CASSAAGGERFHEQYF. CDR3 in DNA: TGTGCCAGCAGTGCCGCGGGGGGGGAGAGGTTCCACGAGCAGTACTTC.

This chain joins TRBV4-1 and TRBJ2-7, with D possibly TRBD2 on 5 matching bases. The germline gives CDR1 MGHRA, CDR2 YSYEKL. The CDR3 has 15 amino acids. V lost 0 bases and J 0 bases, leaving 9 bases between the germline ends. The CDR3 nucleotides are TGCGCCAGCAGCCAAGAGAGGGCCTCCTCCTACGAGCAGTACTTC. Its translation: CASSQERASSYEQYF.

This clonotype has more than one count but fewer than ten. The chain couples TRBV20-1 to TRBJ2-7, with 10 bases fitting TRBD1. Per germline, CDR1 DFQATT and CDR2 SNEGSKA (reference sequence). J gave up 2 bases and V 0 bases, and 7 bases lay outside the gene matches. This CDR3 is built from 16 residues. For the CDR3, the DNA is TGCAGTGCTAGAGATTGGGGACAGGGGCGAGCCTACGAGCAGTACTTC. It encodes CSARDWGQGRAYEQYF.

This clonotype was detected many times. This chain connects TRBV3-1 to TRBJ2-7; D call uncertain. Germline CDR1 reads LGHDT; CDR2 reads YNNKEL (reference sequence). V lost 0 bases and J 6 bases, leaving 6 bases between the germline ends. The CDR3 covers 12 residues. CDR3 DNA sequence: TGTGCCAGCAGCCAAGATCAAATCGAGCAGTACTTC. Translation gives CASSQDQIEQYF.

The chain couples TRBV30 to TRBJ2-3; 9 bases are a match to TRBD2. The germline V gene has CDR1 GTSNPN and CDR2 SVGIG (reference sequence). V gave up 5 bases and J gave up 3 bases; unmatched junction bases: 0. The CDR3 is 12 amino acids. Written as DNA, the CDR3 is TGTGCCTGGCTAGCGGGAACAGATACGCAGTATTTT. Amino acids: CAWLAGTDTQYF.

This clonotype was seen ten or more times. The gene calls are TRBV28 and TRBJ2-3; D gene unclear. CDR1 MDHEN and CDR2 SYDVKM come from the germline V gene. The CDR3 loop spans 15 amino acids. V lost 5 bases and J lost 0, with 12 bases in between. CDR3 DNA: TGTGCCAGCAGTCGGGCCAGCCCTAGCACAGATACGCAGTATTTT. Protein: CASSRASPSTDTQYF.

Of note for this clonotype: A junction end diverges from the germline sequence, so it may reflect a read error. The CDR3 DNA reads TGTGCCAGTAGCCGAGCGGGGGCCATAAACATTCAGTACTTC. This sequence encodes CASSRAGAINIQYF. The V call is TRBV19, the J call TRBJ2-4; 8 nucleotides agree with TRBD2. This CDR3 is built from 14 residues. Germline V lookup: CDR1 LNHDA, CDR2 SQIVND (reference sequence). The full variable domain, completed using reference TRBV19 and TRBJ2-4, is DGGITQSPKYLFRKEGQNVTLSCEQNLNHDAMYWYRQDPGQGLRLIYYSQIVNDFQKGDIAEGYSVSREKKESFPLTVTSAQKNPTAFYLCASSRAGAINIQYFGAGTRLSVL.

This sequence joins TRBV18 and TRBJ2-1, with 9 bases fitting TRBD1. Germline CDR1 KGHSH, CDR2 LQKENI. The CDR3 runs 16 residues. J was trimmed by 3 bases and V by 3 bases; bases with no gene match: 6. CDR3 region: CASSPKWTGVYNEQFF. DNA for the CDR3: TGTGCCAGCTCACCCAAGTGGACAGGGGTCTACAATGAGCAGTTCTTC. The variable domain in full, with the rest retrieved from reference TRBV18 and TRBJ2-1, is NAGVMQNPRHLVRRRGQEARLRCSPMKGHSHVYWYRQLPEEGLKFMVYLQKENIIDESGMPKERFSAEFPKEGPSILRIQQVVRGDSAAYFCASSPKWTGVYNEQFFGPGTRLTVL.

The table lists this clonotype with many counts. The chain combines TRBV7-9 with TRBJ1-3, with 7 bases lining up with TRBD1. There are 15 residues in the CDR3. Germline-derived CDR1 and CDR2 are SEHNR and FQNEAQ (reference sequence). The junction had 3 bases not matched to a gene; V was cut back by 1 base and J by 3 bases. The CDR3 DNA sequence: TGTGCCAGCAGCTTAGGAGACAGGGATGGAAACACCATATATTTT. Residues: CASSLGDRDGNTIYF. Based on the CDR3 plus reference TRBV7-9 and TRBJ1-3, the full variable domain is DTGVSQNPRHKITKRGQNVTFRCDPISEHNRLYWYRQTLGQGPEFLTYFQNEAQLEKSRLLSDRFSAERPKGSFSTLEIQRTEQGDSAMYLCASSLGDRDGNTIYFGEGSWLTVV.

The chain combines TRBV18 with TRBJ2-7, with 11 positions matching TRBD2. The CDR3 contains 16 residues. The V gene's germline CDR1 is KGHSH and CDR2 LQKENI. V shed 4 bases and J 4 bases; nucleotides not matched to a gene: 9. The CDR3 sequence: CASSLTSGRVAYEQYF. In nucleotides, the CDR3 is TGTGCCAGCTCACTTACTAGCGGGAGAGTGGCGTACGAGCAGTACTTC.

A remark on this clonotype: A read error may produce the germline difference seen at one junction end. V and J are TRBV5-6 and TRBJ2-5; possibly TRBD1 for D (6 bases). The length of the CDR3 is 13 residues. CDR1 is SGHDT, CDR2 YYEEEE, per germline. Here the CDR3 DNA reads TGTGCCAGCAGCCCGGACAGCCAAGGGACCCAGTACTTC. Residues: CASSPDSQGTQYF.